The 30 T cell receptor beta chains below come from one sample, sequenced in a study of shared clonotypes between healthy human individuals. The protocol was immunoSEQ multiplex PCR, while the TCRdb copy is restricted to in-frame clones and leaves out a portion. The data hold approximately 2,000,000 clones, with around 93% observed a single time. Specimen: naive CD4+ T cells from PBMCs. The sample's subset: CD45RA+ positively selected. These receptors were taken from a man aged 18 to 30 in good health. Some clones in this sample may be carry-over from other donors' samples.

This rearrangement joins TRBV11-2 to TRBJ2-1; D might be TRBD2 (5 bases). V was shortened by 2 bases and J by 6 bases, with 11 bases between the two germline ends. Germline-derived CDR1 and CDR2 are SGHAT and FQNNGV. The CDR3 covers 14 residues. For the CDR3, the DNA is TGTGCCAGCAGCTTAAATCGAGCGGTCAATGAGCAGTTCTTC. It translates to CASSLNRAVNEQFF.

On this clone: Other DNA sequences in the sample encode the same CDR3. The J gene is TRBJ2-2, the V gene TRBV5-6, with D perhaps TRBD1 (5 bases). Trimming took off 2 bases at V and 0 bases at J, with 8 bases between the two ends. CDR3 length equals 15 residues. The germline CDR1 and CDR2 sequences are SGHDT and YYEEEE. The CDR3 nucleotides are TGTGCCAGCAGCTTAGGACAAACGAACACCGGGGAGCTGTTTTTT. The encoded protein is CASSLGQTNTGELFF. Full variable domain (missing parts from reference TRBV5-6 and TRBJ2-2): DAGVTQSPTHLIKTRGQQVTLRCSPKSGHDTVSWYQQALGQGPQFIFQYYEEEERQRGNFPDRFSGHQFPNYSSELNVNALLLGDSALYLCASSLGQTNTGELFFGEGSRLTVL.

This rearrangement joins TRBV7-9 to TRBJ1-1; tentative D call: TRBD1 (6 bases). CDR1 SEHNR and CDR2 FQNEAQ come from the germline V gene (reference sequence). V lost 5 bases and J lost 3, with 13 bases in between. The CDR3 covers 14 residues. In DNA form, the CDR3 reads TGTGCCAGCAGCCATCCCACAGGGTACACTGAAGCTTTCTTT. It encodes CASSHPTGYTEAFF.

Details on this clone: This same CDR3 is encoded by further DNA sequences in the sample. The chain links TRBV5-1 to TRBJ2-1; TRBD2 aligns across 11 bases. Trimming cost V 4 bases and J 0 bases; bases outside gene matches: 3. The CDR3 has 16 amino acids. Per the germline V gene, CDR1 is SGHRS and CDR2 is YFSETQ. Here the CDR3 DNA reads TGCGCCAGCAGCCCCGGGACTAGCGGCTCCTACAATGAGCAGTTCTTC. Its protein product is CASSPGTSGSYNEQFF.

This chain connects TRBV2 to TRBJ2-2; D is perhaps TRBD2 (6 bases). This CDR3 contains 15 residues. Germline V lookup: CDR1 SNHLY, CDR2 FYNNEI. The V gene lost 5 bases and the J gene lost 7 bases, with 17 bases spanning the gap. CDR3 in amino acids: CASSPSGRRGGELFF. The CDR3 DNA reads TGTGCCAGCAGTCCCTCCGGGCGGCGGGGCGGGGAGCTGTTTTTT.

This chain connects TRBV10-3 to TRBJ2-7, with a weak D call TRBD2 (6 bases). The CDR3 is 14 residues long. Trimming shortened V by 5 bases and J by 5 bases, and 16 bases separated the two germline ends. Germline V gene sequence: CDR1 ENHRY, CDR2 SYGVKD. CDR3 residues: CAISQGLDGDEQYF. The CDR3 region has the DNA TGTGCCATCAGTCAGGGACTGGACGGCGACGAGCAGTACTTC.

J is TRBJ2-7 and V is TRBV11-2; TRBD1 might be the D (6 bases). The CDR3 covers 18 residues. Between the trimmed V and J ends, which lost 3 bases and 0 bases, there was a span of 21 bases. In germline, CDR1 is SGHAT, CDR2 FQNNGV. CDR3 sequence (DNA): TGTGCCAGCAGCTTCAAATTGGCAAACAGGGCTTCCTCCTACGAGCAGTACTTC. This encodes CASSFKLANRASSYEQYF.

The chain joins TRBV29-1 to TRBJ2-1; 8 bases line up with TRBD1. The CDR3 length is 15 residues. The J segment lost 0 bases and the V segment lost 2 bases, leaving 3 bases of the junction unmatched. Per the germline V gene, CDR1 is SQVTM and CDR2 is ANQGSEA. The CDR3 is CSVEPTGGSYNEQFF. The CDR3 DNA reads as TGCAGCGTTGAACCCACAGGGGGCTCCTACAATGAGCAGTTCTTC.

J is TRBJ1-4 and V is TRBV2, with D possibly being TRBD1 (6 bases). CDR1 is SNHLY and CDR2 is FYNNEI in the germline V gene. The length of the CDR3 is 15 residues. Trimming took 7 bases from V and 4 from J, leaving 16 bases between them. CDR3 sequence: CASKPRTVNNEKLFF. The CDR3 DNA reads as TGTGCCAGCAAACCCCGGACAGTAAATAATGAAAAACTGTTTTTT.

The chain is built from TRBV5-4 and TRBJ1-3; the D gene is possibly TRBD1 (6 bases). This CDR3 is built from 14 residues. Germline CDR1 SGHNT, CDR2 YYREEE (reference sequence). Trimming stripped 4 bases from V and 4 bases from J, with 12 bases between. CDR3 in amino acids: CASSTPGGGNTIYF. The CDR3 DNA sequence: TGTGCCAGCAGCACCCCGGGGGGCGGAAACACCATATATTTT.

The J gene is TRBJ1-5, the V gene TRBV30; no clear D gene. CDR1 is GTSNPN, CDR2 SVGIG, per germline (reference sequence). The CDR3 has 13 amino acids. V was shortened by 3 bases and J by 8 bases, with 14 bases between the two germline ends. CDR3 bases: TGTGCCTGGAGGGCCCCCGGCGCAGAGCCCCAGCATTTT. It is translated as CAWRAPGAEPQHF.

The rearrangement links TRBV9 to TRBJ2-7, with D possibly being TRBD1 (6 bases). This CDR3 comprises 13 residues. Germline CDR1 reads SGDLS; CDR2 reads YYNGEE. The V and J ends lost 2 bases and 5 bases respectively, with 11 bases between them. CDR3 DNA sequence: TGTGCCAGCAGCGTCAGGGGAAGCGACGAGCAGTACTTC. Translating it yields CASSVRGSDEQYF.

About this clone: Other DNA sequences from this sample encode an identical CDR3 as well. The chain employs TRBV5-4 and TRBJ2-1, with D hard to call. CDR1 and CDR2 (germline): SGHNT, YYREEE (reference sequence). With 1 base removed from V and 5 bases from J, the gap between germline ends came to 4 bases. There are 12 residues in the CDR3. For the CDR3, the DNA is TGTGCCAGCAGCTTGATAGACAATGAGCAGTTCTTC. Protein: CASSLIDNEQFF.

The chain is built from TRBV28 and TRBJ2-7; 9 nucleotides match TRBD1. CDR1 is MDHEN, CDR2 SYDVKM, per germline. Trimming removed 6 bases from V and 5 bases from J; junction bases left unmatched: 8. The CDR3 loop spans 14 amino acids. The chain's CDR3 is CASRTRDRVDEQYF. In DNA form, the CDR3 reads TGTGCCAGCAGGACAAGGGACAGGGTAGACGAGCAGTACTTC.

V is TRBV30 and J is TRBJ2-3; no clear D gene. CDR1 and CDR2 from the germline V gene are GTSNPN and SVGIG (reference sequence). Between the trimmed V and J ends, which lost 0 bases and 2 bases, there was a span of 9 bases. The length of the CDR3 is 14 residues. The CDR3 nucleotides are TGTGCCTGGAGTGTAGGTCAGGTCACAGATACGCAGTATTTT. This encodes CAWSVGQVTDTQYF. The entire variable domain, with the rest obtained from reference TRBV30 and TRBJ2-3, is as follows: SQTIHQWPATLVQPVGSPLSLECTVEGTSNPNLYWYRQAAGRGLQLLFYSVGIGQISSEVPQNLSASRPQDRQFILSSKKLLLSDSGFYLCAWSVGQVTDTQYFGPGTRLTVL.

This sequence joins TRBV7-2 and TRBJ2-7; TRBD1 is a possible D gene (6 bases). The length of the CDR3 is 15 residues. Trimming shortened V by 0 bases and J by 4 bases, and 13 bases separated the two germline ends. Germline V CDR1 and CDR2: SGHTA, FQGNSA. The CDR3 protein is CASSLARGFFYEQYF. DNA of the CDR3: TGTGCCAGCAGCTTAGCCAGGGGTTTCTTTTACGAGCAGTACTTC. The entire variable domain, with the rest obtained from reference TRBV7-2 and TRBJ2-7, is as follows: GAGVSQSPSNKVTEKGKDVELRCDPISGHTALYWYRQSLGQGLEFLIYFQGNSAPDKSGLPSDRFSAERTGGSVSTLTIQRTQQEDSAVYLCASSLARGFFYEQYFGPGTRLTVT.

The genes are TRBV5-1 and TRBJ2-3; 8 positions match TRBD2. The CDR3 totals 16 residues. Trimming removed 0 bases from V and 5 bases from J; junction bases left unmatched: 8. Per the germline V gene, CDR1 is SGHRS and CDR2 is YFSETQ. CDR3 DNA sequence: TGCGCCAGCAGCTTGGGGAGCGGGAGTTCGGTAGATACGCAGTATTTT. Residues: CASSLGSGSSVDTQYF.

This chain uses TRBV27 with TRBJ2-7; possible D gene TRBD2, 6 bases. From germline, CDR1 is MNHEY and CDR2 SMNVEV (reference sequence). Trimming took 8 bases from V and 7 from J, leaving 21 bases between them. This CDR3 region has 14 residues. CDR3 nucleotide sequence: TGTGCCAGCGGGAGAGCGGGCCTCCCGGGGGAGCAGTACTTC. It specifies CASGRAGLPGEQYF.

The chain carries TRBV28 and TRBJ2-1; 7 bases are a match to TRBD1. The CDR3 is 16 amino acids. The germline gives CDR1 MDHEN, CDR2 SYDVKM. The V segment lost 4 bases and the J segment 7 bases; nucleotides outside the gene matches: 13. Here the CDR3 DNA reads TGTGCCAGCAGTTCTACGGGAACAGGGGAAGGGAATGAGCAGTTCTTC. Its protein is CASSSTGTGEGNEQFF.

This clone has only one observation. The rearrangement joins TRBV2 to TRBJ1-1, with 7 bases that match TRBD1. The germline gives CDR1 SNHLY, CDR2 FYNNEI. V trimming: 6 bases; J trimming: 0 bases; junction bases outside the gene matches: 7. The CDR3 extends over 15 amino acids. The CDR3 nucleotides read TGTGCCAGCAGCGCCGGGACAGCCCTGAACACTGAAGCTTTCTTT. It translates to CASSAGTALNTEAFF.

The rearrangement links TRBV6-1 to TRBJ1-5; D unresolved. In germline, CDR1 is MNHNS, CDR2 SASEGT. The V end lost 3 bases, the J end lost 7 bases, and 13 bases lay between the germline ends. This CDR3 spans 14 amino acids. The CDR3 spells CASSEIQVSQPQHF. The CDR3 bases are TGTGCCAGCAGTGAGATTCAGGTTAGCCAGCCCCAGCATTTT.

The CDR3 sequence: CASSGRRGTEAFF. DNA of the CDR3: TGTGCCAGCAGTGGGAGGCGGGGCACTGAAGCTTTCTTT. This sequence joins TRBV25-1 and TRBJ1-1; D ambiguous. The CDR3 sequence is 13 residues long. Trimming shortened V by 4 bases and J by 4 bases, and 10 bases separated the two germline ends. Germline V CDR1 and CDR2: MGHDK, SYGVNS.

This sequence joins TRBV2 and TRBJ2-2, with 9 positions matching TRBD2. Germline values: CDR1 SNHLY, CDR2 FYNNEI. Trimming at V came to 4 bases and at J to 5 bases, leaving 5 bases not matched to a gene. CDR3 size: 15 residues. The DNA of the CDR3 is TGTGCCAGCAGTGGAGCGGGGGGCGCAACCGGGGAGCTGTTTTTT. Its protein is CASSGAGGATGELFF.

The V and J genes are TRBV10-3 and TRBJ1-1; no firm D call. The ends were cut back, 8 bases at V and 5 bases at J, with 15 bases in the middle. Germline-derived CDR1 and CDR2 are ENHRY and SYGVKD. The CDR3 runs to 13 residues. For the CDR3, the DNA is TGTGCCATCTTGGAGGTTGAGGGAACTGAAGCTTTCTTT. Translating gives CAILEVEGTEAFF.

The rearrangement uses TRBV28 and TRBJ2-2, with 9 bases fitting TRBD2. The V segment lost 2 bases and the J segment 4 bases; nucleotides outside the gene matches: 2. Looked up from germline, CDR1 is MDHEN and CDR2 is SYDVKM. CDR3 length: 15 amino acids. CDR3 loop: CASSLPGLATGELFF. The DNA for the CDR3 is TGTGCCAGCAGTTTACCGGGACTAGCCACCGGGGAGCTGTTTTTT. The full variable domain, with the rest looked up from reference TRBV28 and TRBJ2-2, is DVKVTQSSRYLVKRTGEKVFLECVQDMDHENMFWYRQDPGLGLRLIYFSYDVKMKEKGDIPEGYSVSREKKERFSLILESASTNQTSMYLCASSLPGLATGELFFGEGSRLTVL.

The CDR3 DNA reads as TGTGCCAGCAGCTTATTAGGGGGCGCGGGGGAGACCCAGTACTTC. Translation: CASSLLGGAGETQYF. V and J are TRBV7-7 and TRBJ2-5, with a tentative D call TRBD1 (7 bases). V was cut by 2 bases and J by 5 bases, with 15 bases left in between. Germline loops: CDR1 SSHAT, CDR2 FNYEAQ (reference sequence). CDR3 length: 15 residues.

This chain connects TRBV5-1 to TRBJ2-2; no firm D call. The CDR3 is 14 amino acids. With 1 base removed from V and 2 bases from J, the gap between germline ends came to 6 bases. The V gene's germline CDR1 is SGHRS and CDR2 YFSETQ. CDR3: CASSLTTNTGELFF. The CDR3 DNA sequence: TGCGCCAGCAGCTTGACGACTAACACCGGGGAGCTGTTTTTT. Variable domain in full (rest from reference TRBV5-1 and TRBJ2-2): KAGVTQTPRYLIKTRGQQVTLSCSPISGHRSVSWYQQTPGQGLQFLFEYFSETQRNKGNFPGRFSGRQFSNSRSEMNVSTLELGDSALYLCASSLTTNTGELFFGEGSRLTVL.

The rearrangement joins TRBV29-1 to TRBJ1-1, with D maybe TRBD1 (6 bases). Germline-derived CDR1 and CDR2 are SQVTM and ANQGSEA. The CDR3 is 14 amino acids. Trimming removed 7 bases from V and 5 bases from J, with 20 bases in between. DNA for the CDR3: TGCAGCGCACGAGAAGGGGGGATAGTAACTGAAGCTTTCTTT. This codes for CSAREGGIVTEAFF. The whole variable domain, filled in from reference TRBV29-1 and TRBJ1-1, reads SAVISQKPSRDICQRGTSLTIQCQVDSQVTMMFWYRQQPGQSLTLIATANQGSEATYESGFVIDKFPISRPNLTFSTLTVSNMSPEDSSIYLCSAREGGIVTEAFFGQGTRLTVV.

The chain joins TRBV10-3 to TRBJ1-2; D might be TRBD1 (6 bases). This CDR3 spans 15 amino acids. Germline loops: CDR1 ENHRY, CDR2 SYGVKD. Trimming removed 5 bases from V and 3 bases from J, with 16 bases in between. The CDR3 DNA is TGTGCCATCAGTATACTCCCACAGGGCCACTATGGCTACACCTTC. Protein sequence: CAISILPQGHYGYTF.

The rearrangement uses TRBV27 and TRBJ2-7; 8 bases map to TRBD2. The CDR3 sequence is 16 residues long. V gave up 6 bases and J gave up 11 bases; unmatched junction bases: 21. Per germline, CDR1 MNHEY and CDR2 SMNVEV (reference sequence). CDR3 coding DNA: TGTGCCAGCAGAGCGGGACAAATCAGCGGGAGTGGCGCGGAGTACTTC. It encodes CASRAGQISGSGAEYF.